A single sample gave rise to the 13 T cell receptor beta chains below, sequenced in a study of shared clonotypes between healthy human individuals. The data were produced by immunoSEQ multiplex PCR, yet TCRdb's version contains in-frame clones alone and is incomplete. This table holds over a million clones, about four fifths found once. The material sequenced was memory CD4+ T cells from PBMCs. Subset reported: CD45RA-negative fraction. The receptors stem from a young man in good health. Some clones in this sample may be carry-over from other donors' samples.

Notes on this clone: This may come from a read error, since a much larger clone is one base off. Other DNA sequences from this sample encode an identical CDR3 as well. This chain uses TRBV30 with TRBJ1-2, with D uncertain. Germline assignment: CDR1 GTSNPN and CDR2 SVGIG (reference sequence). V lost 2 bases and J 0 bases, leaving 1 base between the germline ends. CDR3 length: 11 residues. CDR3 residues: CAWSPNYGYTF. In DNA form, the CDR3 reads TGTGCCTGGAGTCCTAACTATGGCTACACCTTC.

This clone turned up a few times. The rearrangement links TRBV7-9 to TRBJ1-4, with 7 bases matching TRBD1. CDR3 size: 15 residues. Germline CDR1 is SEHNR and CDR2 is FQNEAQ (reference sequence). With 6 bases clipped from V and 4 bases from J, the junction kept 8 bases outside the gene matches. CDR3 protein: CASSLSQGGNEKLFF. The CDR3 bases are TGTGCCAGCAGTCTTTCGCAGGGGGGTAATGAAAAACTGTTTTTT.

Points on this clone: The same CDR3 can be traced to other DNA sequences in this sample. The chain has TRBV7-3 and TRBJ2-2; 9 nucleotides match TRBD2. V lost 5 bases, J lost 7 bases, and 8 bases stayed unmatched. Germline V CDR1 and CDR2: SGHTA, FQGTGA. The CDR3 consists of 15 residues. The CDR3 reads CASSPGLAGYGELFF. The CDR3 DNA reads TGTGCCAGCAGCCCCGGCCTAGCGGGATACGGGGAGCTGTTTTTT.

The chain employs TRBV10-1 and TRBJ1-2, with no clear D. In germline, CDR1 is WNHNN, CDR2 SYGVQD (reference sequence). CDR3 length equals 14 residues. V lost 2 bases to trimming and J lost 1 base, with 8 bases between them. The CDR3: CASSEIWVNYGYTF. The CDR3 DNA sequence: TGCGCCAGCAGTGAGATTTGGGTTAACTATGGCTACACCTTC.

This rearrangement joins TRBV10-2 to TRBJ1-2; D gene ambiguous. CDR1 is WSHSY and CDR2 is SAAADI in the germline V gene. This CDR3 is 13 amino acids long. Trimming removed 3 bases at V and 6 bases at J, with 11 bases between. CDR3 in DNA: TGCGCCAGCAGTGACGGTCCTTGGGATGGCTACACCTTC. This codes for CASSDGPWDGYTF.

The chain has TRBV15 and TRBJ2-3; D remains ambiguous. The germline V gene encodes CDR1 LNHNV and CDR2 YYDKDF (reference sequence). The CDR3 is 13 amino acids. Trimming took 1 base from V and 6 from J, leaving 8 bases between them. The CDR3 sequence is CATSRAWADTQYF. CDR3 bases: TGTGCCACCAGCAGAGCCTGGGCGGATACGCAGTATTTT.

The CDR3 DNA reads TGTGCCAGCAGCTCCTTCCGGACTACAGATACGCAGTATTTT. Translation: CASSSFRTTDTQYF. This chain uses TRBV7-2 with TRBJ2-3; possible D gene TRBD2, 5 bases. Per the germline V gene, CDR1 is SGHTA and CDR2 is FQGNSA. CDR3 length equals 14 residues. Trimming left V 4 bases short and J 3 bases short, with 11 bases between.

The V call is TRBV6-1, the J call TRBJ2-1, with 7 bases matching TRBD2. The CDR3 length is 12 residues. The ends lost 6 bases at V and 6 bases at J; junction bases unmatched: 2. Germline-derived CDR1 and CDR2 are MNHNS and SASEGT. CDR3 sequence: CASRASGNEQFF. The DNA of the CDR3 is TGTGCCAGCAGAGCTAGCGGCAATGAGCAGTTCTTC.

The chain combines TRBV10-3 with TRBJ2-2; no clear D. CDR1 is ENHRY, CDR2 SYGVKD, per germline. The CDR3 is 13 residues long. Trimming removed 3 bases at V and 3 bases at J, with 5 bases between. The CDR3 is CAISDRHTGELFF. The CDR3 DNA is TGTGCCATCAGTGACAGACACACCGGGGAGCTGTTTTTT.

The V gene is TRBV19, the J gene TRBJ1-2; D uncertain. Trimming stripped 5 bases from V and 6 bases from J, with 13 bases between. The CDR3 runs to 13 residues. Germline V lookup: CDR1 LNHDA, CDR2 SQIVND (reference sequence). The CDR3 region is CASSLYDAHGYTF. CDR3 DNA sequence: TGTGCCAGTAGTTTATACGACGCCCATGGCTACACCTTC.

This clone has only a few counts. J is TRBJ2-7 and V is TRBV5-6; 8 bases align to TRBD2. V gave up 1 base and J gave up 3 bases; unmatched junction bases: 6. The CDR3 is made up of 15 amino acids. CDR1 and CDR2 from the germline V gene are SGHDT and YYEEEE. CDR3 bases: TGTGCCAGCAGCTTGTACGGGACTAGGTTCTACGAGCAGTACTTC. This codes for CASSLYGTRFYEQYF. Full variable domain (rest looked up from reference TRBV5-6 and TRBJ2-7): DAGVTQSPTHLIKTRGQQVTLRCSPKSGHDTVSWYQQALGQGPQFIFQYYEEEERQRGNFPDRFSGHQFPNYSSELNVNALLLGDSALYLCASSLYGTRFYEQYFGPGTRLTVT.

Only one count was recorded for this clone. The V and J genes are TRBV30 and TRBJ1-5; D not certain. CDR3 length: 12 amino acids. Germline V lookup: CDR1 GTSNPN, CDR2 SVGIG (reference sequence). V shed 2 bases and J shed 6 bases, with 8 bases lying between them. CDR3 DNA sequence: TGTGCCTGGAGTCAGGCAGGTCAGCCCCAGCATTTT. The encoded protein is CAWSQAGQPQHF.

V and J are TRBV18 and TRBJ2-7; 13 bases are shared with TRBD2. The V gene end was trimmed by 6 bases and the J gene end by 0 bases; junction bases not matched to a gene: 5. Germline V gene lookup returns CDR1 KGHSH and CDR2 LQKENI. This CDR3 has 16 amino acids. CDR3 nucleotide sequence: TGTGCCAGCTCTCCGGGACTAGCGGGGAACTCCTACGAGCAGTACTTC. Translating gives CASSPGLAGNSYEQYF.